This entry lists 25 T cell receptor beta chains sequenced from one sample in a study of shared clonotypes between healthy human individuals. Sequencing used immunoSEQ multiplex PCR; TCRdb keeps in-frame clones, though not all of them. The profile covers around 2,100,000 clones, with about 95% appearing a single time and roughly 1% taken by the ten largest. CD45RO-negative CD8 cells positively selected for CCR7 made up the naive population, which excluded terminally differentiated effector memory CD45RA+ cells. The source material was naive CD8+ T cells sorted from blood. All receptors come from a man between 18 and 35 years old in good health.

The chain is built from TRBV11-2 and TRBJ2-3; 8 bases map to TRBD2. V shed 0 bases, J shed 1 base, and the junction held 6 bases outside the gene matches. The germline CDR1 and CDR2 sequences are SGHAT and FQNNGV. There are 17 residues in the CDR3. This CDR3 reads CASSLDKSGGRTDTQYF. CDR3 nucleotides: TGTGCCAGCAGCTTAGATAAAAGCGGGGGACGCACAGATACGCAGTATTTT.

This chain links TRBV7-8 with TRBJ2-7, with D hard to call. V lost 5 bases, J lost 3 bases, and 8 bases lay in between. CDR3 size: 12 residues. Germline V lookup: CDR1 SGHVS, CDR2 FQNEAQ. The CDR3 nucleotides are TGTGCCAGCAGCAAGAACGACTACGAGCAGTACTTC. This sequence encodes CASSKNDYEQYF.

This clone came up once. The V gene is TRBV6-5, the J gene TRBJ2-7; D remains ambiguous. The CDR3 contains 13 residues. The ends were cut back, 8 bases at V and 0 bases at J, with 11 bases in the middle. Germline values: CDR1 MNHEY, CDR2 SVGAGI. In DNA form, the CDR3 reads TGTGCCAGCGGTCAATCAGGCTCCTACGAGCAGTACTTC. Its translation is CASGQSGSYEQYF.

CDR3 sequence: CSVVGLAGIYEQYF. CDR3 bases: TGCAGCGTTGTAGGACTAGCGGGGATCTACGAGCAGTACTTC. The chain has TRBV29-1 and TRBJ2-7; 12 bases are shared with TRBD2. V trimming: 4 bases; J trimming: 3 bases; junction bases outside the gene matches: 4. Germline V lookup: CDR1 SQVTM, CDR2 ANQGSEA. The CDR3 has 14 residues.

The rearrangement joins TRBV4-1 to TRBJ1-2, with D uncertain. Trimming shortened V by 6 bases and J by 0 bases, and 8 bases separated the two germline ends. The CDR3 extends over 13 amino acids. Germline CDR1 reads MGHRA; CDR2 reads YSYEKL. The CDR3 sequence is CASRPGTNYGYTF. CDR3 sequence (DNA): TGCGCCAGCAGACCCGGAACTAACTATGGCTACACCTTC.

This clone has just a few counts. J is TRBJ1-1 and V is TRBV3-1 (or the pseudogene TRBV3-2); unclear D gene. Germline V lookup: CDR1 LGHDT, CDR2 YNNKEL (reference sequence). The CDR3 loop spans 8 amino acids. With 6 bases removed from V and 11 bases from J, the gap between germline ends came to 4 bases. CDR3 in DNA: TGTGCCAGCAGACTGGCTTTCTTT. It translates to CASRLAFF.

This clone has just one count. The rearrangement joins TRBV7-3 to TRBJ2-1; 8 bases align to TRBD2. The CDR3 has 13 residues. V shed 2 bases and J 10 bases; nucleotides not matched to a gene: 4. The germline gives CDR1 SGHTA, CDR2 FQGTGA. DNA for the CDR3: TGTGCCAGCAGCTTAGACACTAGCGGAGAGCAGTTCTTC. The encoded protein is CASSLDTSGEQFF.

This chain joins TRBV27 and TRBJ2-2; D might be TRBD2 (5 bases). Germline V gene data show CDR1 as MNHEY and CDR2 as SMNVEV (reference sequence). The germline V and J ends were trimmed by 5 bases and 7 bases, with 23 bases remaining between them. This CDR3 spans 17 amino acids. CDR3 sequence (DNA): TGTGCCAGCAGTCCTCCCGAGGGCCCCGAGACGGACGGGGAGCTGTTTTTT. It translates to CASSPPEGPETDGELFF.

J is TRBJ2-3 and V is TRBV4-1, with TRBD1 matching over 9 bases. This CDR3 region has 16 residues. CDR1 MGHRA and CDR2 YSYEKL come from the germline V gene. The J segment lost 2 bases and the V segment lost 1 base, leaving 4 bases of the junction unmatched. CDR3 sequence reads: CASSQGQGGPTDTQYF. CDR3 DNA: TGCGCCAGCAGCCAAGGACAGGGGGGGCCCACAGATACGCAGTATTTT.

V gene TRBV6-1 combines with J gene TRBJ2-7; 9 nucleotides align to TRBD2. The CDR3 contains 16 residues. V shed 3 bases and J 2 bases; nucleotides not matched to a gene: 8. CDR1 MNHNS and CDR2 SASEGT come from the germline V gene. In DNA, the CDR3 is TGTGCCAGCAGTGATTATTTCGAGCGGGGGGCCTACGAGCAGTACTTC. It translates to CASSDYFERGAYEQYF.

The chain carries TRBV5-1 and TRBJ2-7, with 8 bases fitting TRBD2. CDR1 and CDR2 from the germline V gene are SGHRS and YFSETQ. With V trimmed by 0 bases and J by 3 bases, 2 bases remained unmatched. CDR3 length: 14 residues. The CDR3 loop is CASSLELADYEQYF. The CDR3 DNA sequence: TGCGCCAGCAGCTTGGAACTAGCGGACTACGAGCAGTACTTC.

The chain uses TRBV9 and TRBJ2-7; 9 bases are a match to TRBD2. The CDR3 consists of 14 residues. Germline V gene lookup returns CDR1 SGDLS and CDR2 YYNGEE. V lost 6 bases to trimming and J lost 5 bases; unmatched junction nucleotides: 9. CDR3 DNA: TGTGCCAGCAATAGCGGGAGCCCCCTGAACGAGCAGTACTTC. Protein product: CASNSGSPLNEQYF.

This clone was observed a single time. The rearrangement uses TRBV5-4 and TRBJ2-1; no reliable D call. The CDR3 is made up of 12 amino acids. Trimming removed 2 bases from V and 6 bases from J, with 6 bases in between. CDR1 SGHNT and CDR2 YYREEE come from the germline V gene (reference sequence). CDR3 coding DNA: TGTGCCAGCAGCTTTGTCGCCAATGAGCAGTTCTTC. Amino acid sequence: CASSFVANEQFF. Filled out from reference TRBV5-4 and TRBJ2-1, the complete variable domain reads ETGVTQSPTHLIKTRGQQVTLRCSSQSGHNTVSWYQQALGQGPQFIFQYYREEENGRGNFPPRFSGLQFPNYSSELNVNALELDDSALYLCASSFVANEQFFGPGTRLTVL.

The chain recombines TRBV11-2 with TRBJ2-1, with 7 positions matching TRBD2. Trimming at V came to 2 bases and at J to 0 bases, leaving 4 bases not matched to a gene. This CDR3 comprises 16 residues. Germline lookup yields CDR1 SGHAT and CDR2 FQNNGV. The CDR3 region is CASSLLAAVSYNEQFF. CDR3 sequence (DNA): TGTGCCAGCAGCTTACTAGCGGCTGTCTCCTACAATGAGCAGTTCTTC.

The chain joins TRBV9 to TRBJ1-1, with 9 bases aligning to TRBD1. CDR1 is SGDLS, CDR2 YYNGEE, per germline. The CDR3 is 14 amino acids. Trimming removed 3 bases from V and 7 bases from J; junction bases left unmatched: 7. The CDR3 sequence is CASSGTGGADEAFF. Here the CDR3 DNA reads TGTGCCAGCAGCGGCACAGGGGGCGCCGATGAAGCTTTCTTT.

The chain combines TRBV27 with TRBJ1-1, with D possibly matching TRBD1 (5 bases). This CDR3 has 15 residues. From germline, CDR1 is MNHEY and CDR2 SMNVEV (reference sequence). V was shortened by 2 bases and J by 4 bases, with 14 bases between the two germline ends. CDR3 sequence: CASSLEGRAGTEAFF. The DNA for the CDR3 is TGTGCCAGCAGTTTAGAGGGCAGGGCAGGCACTGAAGCTTTCTTT.

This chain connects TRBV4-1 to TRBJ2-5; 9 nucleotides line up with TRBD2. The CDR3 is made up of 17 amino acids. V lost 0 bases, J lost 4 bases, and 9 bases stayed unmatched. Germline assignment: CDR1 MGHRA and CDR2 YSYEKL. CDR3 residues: CASSQDAGAGGRETQYF. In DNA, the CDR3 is TGCGCCAGCAGCCAAGATGCCGGGGCGGGGGGGAGAGAGACCCAGTACTTC.

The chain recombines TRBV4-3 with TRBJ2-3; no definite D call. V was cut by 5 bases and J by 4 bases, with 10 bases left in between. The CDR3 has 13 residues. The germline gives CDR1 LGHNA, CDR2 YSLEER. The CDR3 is CASSSSMADTQYF. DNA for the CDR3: TGCGCCAGCAGCTCGAGTATGGCAGATACGCAGTATTTT.

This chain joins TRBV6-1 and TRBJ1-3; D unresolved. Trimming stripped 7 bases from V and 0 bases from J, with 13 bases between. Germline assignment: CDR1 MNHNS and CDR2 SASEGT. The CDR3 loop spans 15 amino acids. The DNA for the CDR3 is TGTGCCAGCAACTTGGCAGTCCTCTCTGGAAACACCATATATTTT. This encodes CASNLAVLSGNTIYF.

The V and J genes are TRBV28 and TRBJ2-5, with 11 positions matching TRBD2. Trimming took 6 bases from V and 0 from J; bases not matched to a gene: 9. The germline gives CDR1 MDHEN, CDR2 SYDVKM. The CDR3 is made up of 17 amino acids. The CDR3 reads CASRSTGTSGNQETQYF. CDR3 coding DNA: TGTGCCAGCAGATCGACCGGGACTAGCGGCAACCAAGAGACCCAGTACTTC.

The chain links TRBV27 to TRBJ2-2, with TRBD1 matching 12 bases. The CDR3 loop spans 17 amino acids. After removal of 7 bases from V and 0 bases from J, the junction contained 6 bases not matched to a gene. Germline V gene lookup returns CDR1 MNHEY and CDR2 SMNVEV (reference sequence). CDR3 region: CASILGTGGANTGELFF. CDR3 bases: TGTGCCAGCATCCTGGGGACAGGGGGCGCGAACACCGGGGAGCTGTTTTTT.

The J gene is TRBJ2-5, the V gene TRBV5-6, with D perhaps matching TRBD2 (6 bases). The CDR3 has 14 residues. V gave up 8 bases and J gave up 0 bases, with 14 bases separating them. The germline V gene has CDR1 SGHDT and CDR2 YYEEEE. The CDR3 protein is CASEETGDQETQYF. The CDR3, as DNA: TGTGCCAGTGAGGAGACGGGGGACCAAGAGACCCAGTACTTC.

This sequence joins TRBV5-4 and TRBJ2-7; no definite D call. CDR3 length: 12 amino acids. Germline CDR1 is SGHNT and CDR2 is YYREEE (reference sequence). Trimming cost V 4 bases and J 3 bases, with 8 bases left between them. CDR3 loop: CASSMDGYEQYF. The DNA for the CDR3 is TGTGCCAGCAGCATGGACGGCTACGAGCAGTACTTC.

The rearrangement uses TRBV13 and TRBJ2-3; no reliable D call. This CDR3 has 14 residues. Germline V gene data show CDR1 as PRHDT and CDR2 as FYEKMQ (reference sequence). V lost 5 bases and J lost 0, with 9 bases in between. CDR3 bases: TGTGCCAGCAGCGCCTCTTCTAGCACAGATACGCAGTATTTT. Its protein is CASSASSSTDTQYF.

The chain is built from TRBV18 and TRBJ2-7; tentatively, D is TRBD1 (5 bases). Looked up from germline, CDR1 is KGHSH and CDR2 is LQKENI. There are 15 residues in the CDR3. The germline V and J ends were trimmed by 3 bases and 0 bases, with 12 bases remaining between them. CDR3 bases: TGTGCCAGCTCACCGAAGGGGCCTGACTCCTACGAGCAGTACTTC. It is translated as CASSPKGPDSYEQYF.